This T cell receptor (beta chain) appears in the sequencing data of a study of molecular identifiers for immune sequencing clone quantification. Whole-study findings and limits: More than 99% of effector molecules, versus under 1% of naive-cell molecules, belonged to clones above 20 RNA copies.

This clonotype was seen at least ten times. Antigen specificity is unknown. The authors gated naive CD8 T cells as CD8+CD4-CCR7+CD45RA+ for sorting. TCRdb recomputed calls from the PCR reads with MiXCR, one row per CDR3 protein. In the table there are roughly 90,000 distinct CDR3 sequences, over 15% of which are singletons. The germline V gene encodes CDR1 MDHEN and CDR2 SYDVKM. V shed 5 bases and J 3 bases; nucleotides not matched to a gene: 7. This CDR3 contains 15 residues. The chain combines TRBV28 with TRBJ2-7; 10 bases map to TRBD2. The sequenced sample consisted of naive CD8+ T cells from blood, with Jurkat cell RNA spiked in. The sample's subset: FACS-sorted CD8+CD4-CCR7+CD45RA+ naive T cells. The receptor's source is a human donor in good health. Some libraries in this study had Jurkat cell RNA spiked in. CDR3 DNA: TGTGCCAGCAGTACCCCTAGCGGGGGACTCTACGAGCAGTACTTC. Its protein product is CASSTPSGGLYEQYF.